Listed here are 22 T cell receptor beta chains from one sample, sequenced in a study of blood T cell repertoires in COVID-19. Assay: immunoSEQ multiplex PCR; the TCRdb copy retains only in-frame clones and omits some. Among about 430,000 clones, roughly 88% were seen once, and the ten largest hold 1.4% to 1.5%. The sample comprised PBMCs or T cells enriched from blood (not recorded which). The receptor set was obtained from a woman younger than 30 who had been exposed to COVID-19.

This sequence joins TRBV28 and TRBJ2-7; D is uncertain. V was clipped by 2 bases and J by 0 bases, with 8 bases between them. CDR1 MDHEN and CDR2 SYDVKM come from the germline V gene. The CDR3 contains 14 residues. The CDR3 DNA reads as TGTGCCAGCAGTTTACAGGAAAGCTCCTACGAGCAGTACTTC. This codes for CASSLQESSYEQYF.

The chain employs TRBV29-1 and TRBJ1-5; D is unclear. The germline V gene encodes CDR1 SQVTM and CDR2 ANQGSEA. V dropped 7 bases and J dropped 4 bases, with 17 bases sitting between them. The CDR3 is 14 amino acids. This CDR3 reads CSATEAFGNQPQHF. The CDR3 DNA reads TGCAGCGCTACCGAGGCATTCGGGAATCAGCCCCAGCATTTT.

V is TRBV18 and J is TRBJ1-2; TRBD1 agrees at 11 bases. The CDR3 extends over 14 amino acids. The V gene end was trimmed by 0 bases and the J gene end by 8 bases; junction bases not matched to a gene: 2. The germline gives CDR1 KGHSH, CDR2 LQKENI. CDR3 sequence (DNA): TGTGCCAGCTCACCACCGTGGACAGGGGGCGGCTACACCTTC. It encodes CASSPPWTGGGYTF.

This chain joins TRBV7-8 and TRBJ2-2, with 7 bases fitting TRBD2. V dropped 2 bases and J dropped 4; count of bases not matched to a gene: 4. In germline, CDR1 is SGHVS, CDR2 FQNEAQ. This CDR3 has 15 amino acids. For the CDR3, the DNA is TGTGCCAGCAGCTTAAGGGAGGGAGGCACCGGGGAGCTGTTTTTT. Encoded protein: CASSLREGGTGELFF.

The chain links TRBV12-3 or TRBV12-4 to TRBJ2-7; 9 nucleotides line up with TRBD1. Trimming cost V 10 bases and J 5 bases; bases outside gene matches: 6. This CDR3 has 12 residues. CDR3 sequence (DNA): TGTGCCACCGGACAGGGGAGCCACGAGCAGTACTTC. It yields the protein CATGQGSHEQYF.

This clone has only one observation. The genes are TRBV28 and TRBJ2-1; no clear D. Deletions cut 6 bases from V and 8 bases from J, with 17 bases between. Germline lookup yields CDR1 MDHEN and CDR2 SYDVKM. The CDR3 contains 14 residues. The CDR3 loop is CASRNQANADEQFF. For the CDR3, the DNA is TGTGCCAGCAGAAATCAGGCAAACGCCGATGAGCAGTTCTTC.

Comments on this clone: This may be a read error: a much more frequent sequence differs by one nucleotide. The V call is TRBV7-6, the J call TRBJ1-2, with 8 positions matching TRBD1. CDR1 is SGHVS and CDR2 is FNYEAQ in the germline V gene. The CDR3 has 13 amino acids. V dropped 5 bases and J dropped 2; count of bases not matched to a gene: 1. The CDR3 loop is CASSGDRNYGYTF. In DNA, the CDR3 is TGTGCCAGCAGCGGGGACAGGAACTATGGCTACACCTTC.

The chain links TRBV5-8 to TRBJ2-7; 7 nucleotides align to TRBD1. V shed 4 bases and J 2 bases; nucleotides not matched to a gene: 6. The CDR3 has 14 residues. The germline V gene has CDR1 SGHTS and CDR2 YDEGEE. The CDR3 spells CASSLGQFAYEQYF. CDR3 sequence (DNA): TGTGCCAGCAGCCTGGGACAGTTCGCCTACGAGCAGTACTTC. Supplemented by reference TRBV5-8 and TRBJ2-7, the full variable domain reads EAGVTQSPTHLIKTRGQQATLRCSPISGHTSVYWYQQALGLGLQFLLWYDEGEERNRGNFPPRFSGRQFPNYSSELNVNALELEDSALYLCASSLGQFAYEQYFGPGTRLTVT.

V usage is TRBV2 and J usage is TRBJ2-1; 7 bases are shared with TRBD2. CDR1 is SNHLY, CDR2 FYNNEI, per germline. The CDR3 is made up of 14 amino acids. V shed 5 bases and J 6 bases; nucleotides not matched to a gene: 7. The DNA for the CDR3 is TGTGCCAGCAGTAGCCTAGCGGACCTCAATGAGCAGTTCTTC. Translating gives CASSSLADLNEQFF. Complete variable domain (other parts from reference TRBV2 and TRBJ2-1): EPEVTQTPSHQVTQMGQEVILRCVPISNHLYFYWYRQILGQKVEFLVSFYNNEISEKSEIFDDQFSVERPDGSNFTLKIRSTKLEDSAMYFCASSSLADLNEQFFGPGTRLTVL.

This chain joins TRBV7-6 and TRBJ2-3, with D perhaps matching TRBD2 (6 bases). The CDR3 has 15 residues. The V gene lost 5 bases and the J gene lost 4 bases, with 16 bases spanning the gap. Germline lookup yields CDR1 SGHVS and CDR2 FNYEAQ. The CDR3: CASSTITGAADTQYF. For the CDR3, the DNA is TGTGCCAGCAGCACTATCACGGGAGCGGCAGATACGCAGTATTTT.

The chain combines TRBV4-2 with TRBJ2-2; no definite D call. The V end lost 1 base, the J end lost 5 bases, and 2 bases lay between the germline ends. This CDR3 is 12 amino acids long. Looked up from germline, CDR1 is LGHNA and CDR2 is YNFKEQ. CDR3 region: CASSQATGELFF. The CDR3 nucleotides are TGTGCCAGCAGCCAAGCGACCGGGGAGCTGTTTTTT.

Only one count was recorded for this clone. The rearrangement links TRBV5-1 to TRBJ2-5, with TRBD1 identical over 8 bases. The CDR3 covers 16 residues. Trimming removed 1 base from V and 5 bases from J; junction bases left unmatched: 10. Germline CDR1 and CDR2: SGHRS and YFSETQ. CDR3 protein: CASSLRRTGSWETQYF. The CDR3 DNA reads as TGCGCCAGCAGCTTGCGTCGGACAGGGAGTTGGGAGACCCAGTACTTC.

This clone came up a few times. The rearrangement joins TRBV28 to TRBJ2-7; D uncertain. The CDR3 sequence is 14 residues long. The ends were cut back, 2 bases at V and 2 bases at J, with 10 bases in the middle. Germline V lookup: CDR1 MDHEN, CDR2 SYDVKM. CDR3 nucleotide sequence: TGTGCCAGCAGTTTAGAGGTTCGGACCTACGAGCAGTACTTC. Its translation: CASSLEVRTYEQYF.

The chain uses TRBV28 and TRBJ2-1; weak D call: TRBD1 (5 bases). V lost 5 bases, J lost 6 bases, and 8 bases lay in between. This CDR3 comprises 12 residues. Germline V lookup: CDR1 MDHEN, CDR2 SYDVKM. The CDR3 DNA follows: TGTGCCAGCAGTGACAGTTCCAATGAGCAGTTCTTC. Amino acids: CASSDSSNEQFF.

This sequence joins TRBV21-1 and TRBJ2-7; TRBD2 is the table's D call, not checked against the DNA. TRBV21-1 is a known pseudogene. This CDR3 spans 9 amino acids. The CDR3 loop is CASSKSGRF. CDR3 nucleotides: TGTGCCAGCAGCAAAAGCGGGAGGTTC.

The chain joins TRBV27 to TRBJ1-5; perhaps TRBD1 as D (5 bases). The length of the CDR3 is 15 residues. Trimming removed 0 bases from V and 6 bases from J, with 12 bases in between. Germline values: CDR1 MNHEY, CDR2 SMNVEV (reference sequence). CDR3 nucleotides: TGTGCCAGCAGTTTATCCGGGGGGGTCGGTCAGCCCCAGCATTTT. It specifies CASSLSGGVGQPQHF.

Worth noting for this clone: Other DNA sequences in the same sample also yield this CDR3. V and J are TRBV28 and TRBJ1-4; unclear D gene. There are 15 residues in the CDR3. Germline CDR1 and CDR2: MDHEN and SYDVKM. V lost 2 bases to trimming and J lost 0 bases, with 7 bases between them. The CDR3 spells CASSLQGATNEKLFF. The CDR3 bases are TGTGCCAGCAGTTTACAAGGAGCAACTAATGAAAAACTGTTTTTT.

J is TRBJ1-6 and V is TRBV25-1; D is perhaps TRBD1 (6 bases). The V end was cut by 5 bases, the J end by 10 bases, with 15 bases between. The CDR3 is made up of 14 amino acids. Looked up from germline, CDR1 is MGHDK and CDR2 is SYGVNS. The CDR3 is CASSPTGDSSPLHF. The CDR3, as DNA: TGTGCCAGCAGTCCGACAGGTGATTCCTCACCCCTCCACTTT.

The gene calls are TRBV2 and TRBJ2-7; D gene unclear. Per the germline V gene, CDR1 is SNHLY and CDR2 is FYNNEI. Trimming left V 3 bases short and J 6 bases short, with 6 bases between. The CDR3 has 11 residues. Written as DNA, the CDR3 is TGTGCCAGCAGTGACCCCCGCGAGCAGTACTTC. This sequence encodes CASSDPREQYF. The full variable domain, rest sourced from reference TRBV2 and TRBJ2-7, is EPEVTQTPSHQVTQMGQEVILRCVPISNHLYFYWYRQILGQKVEFLVSFYNNEISEKSEIFDDQFSVERPDGSNFTLKIRSTKLEDSAMYFCASSDPREQYFGPGTRLTVT.

V is TRBV5-1 and J is TRBJ2-7, with 13 bases fitting TRBD2. J lost 1 base, V lost 4 bases, and 5 bases had no gene match. This CDR3 is built from 16 residues. Germline V gives CDR1 SGHRS, CDR2 YFSETQ. The CDR3 reads CASSHGLAGASYEQYF. In DNA, the CDR3 is TGCGCCAGCAGCCATGGACTAGCGGGGGCTTCCTACGAGCAGTACTTC.

This chain joins TRBV19 and TRBJ1-2, with D unclear. Trimming shortened V by 5 bases and J by 4 bases, and 8 bases separated the two germline ends. The germline CDR1 and CDR2 sequences are LNHDA and SQIVND (reference sequence). There are 12 residues in the CDR3. The CDR3 coding sequence is TGTGCCAGTAGTGAGTCGGTCTATGGCTACACCTTC. It codes for CASSESVYGYTF.

This chain connects TRBV15 to TRBJ1-1, with 7 bases matching TRBD1. CDR3 length: 13 residues. Unmatched junction bases numbered 6, after V lost 1 base and J lost 10 bases. Looked up from germline, CDR1 is LNHNV and CDR2 is YYDKDF (reference sequence). The CDR3 nucleotides read TGTGCCACCAGCAGAGGACAGGGAGAAGGAGCTTTCTTT. It encodes CATSRGQGEGAFF.